This TCR beta chain was observed in a study of cytomegalovirus exposure and HLA in healthy donors. The trim removed 7 bases at V and 0 bases at J, leaving 5 bases unmatched. Germline assignment: CDR1 MDHEN and CDR2 SYDVKM. CDR3 length equals 14 residues. On this clone itself: Its antigen remains unidentified.

Whole-study results and caveats: Among TCR beta chains, those listed as cytomegalovirus-associated numbered around 180. With later analysis, a missense DCLRE1C variant became linked to TCR beta V- and J-gene trimming. Prior analysis indicated that the majority of TCR beta V segments exhibited productivity approximately 87% or approximately 30% of the time.

Primers included in the PCR were 60 Vbeta and 13 Jbeta primers. Using immunoSEQ multiplex PCR, the repertoire was profiled, and TCRdb retains in-frame clones only, with some absent. Among roughly 140,000 clones listed, around 72% were seen once. The TCR sequence derives from a man in his forties or fifties in good health and CMV-seronegative. This sequence joins TRBV28 and TRBJ1-1; 7 nucleotides align to TRBD1. The specimen sequenced was PBMCs. The CDR3 DNA is TGTGCCAGCACTTCGGGACAGATGAACACTGAAGCTTTCTTT. Translated, it gives CASTSGQMNTEAFF.